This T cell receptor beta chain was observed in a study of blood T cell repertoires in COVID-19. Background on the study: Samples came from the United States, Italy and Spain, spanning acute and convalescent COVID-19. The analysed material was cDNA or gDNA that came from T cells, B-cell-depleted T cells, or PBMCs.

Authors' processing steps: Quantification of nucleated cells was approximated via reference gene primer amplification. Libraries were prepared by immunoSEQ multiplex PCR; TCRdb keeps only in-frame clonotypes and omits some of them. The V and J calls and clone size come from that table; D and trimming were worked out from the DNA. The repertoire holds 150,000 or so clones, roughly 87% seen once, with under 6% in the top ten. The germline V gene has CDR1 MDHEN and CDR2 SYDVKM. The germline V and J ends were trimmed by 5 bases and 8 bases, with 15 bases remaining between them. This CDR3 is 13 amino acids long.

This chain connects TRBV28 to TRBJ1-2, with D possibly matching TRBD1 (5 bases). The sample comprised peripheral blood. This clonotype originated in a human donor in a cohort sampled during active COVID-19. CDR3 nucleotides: TGTGCCAGCAGTCCTACCGGCGGGGACGGCTACACCTTC. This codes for CASSPTGGDGYTF.